The 29 T cell receptor beta chains given below trace back to one sample, sequenced in a study of low-dose radiotherapy and immunotherapy resistance in tumors. Alpha and beta chains were covered, as first-strand cDNA relied on TRAV- and TRBV-specific primers. A constant-region primer paired with the V-primer adapter amplified TCRs over about 20 PCR cycles. MiXCR was run by TCRdb on the reads, yielding one entry per CDR3 protein. In the table there are 65,000 to 100,000 distinct CDR3 sequences, 15% to 20% of which are singletons. This sample's time point: before trial treatment. The material was PBMCs, obtained before treatment. The origin of the receptors is a male donor with prostate cancer.

This clonotype was counted ten times or more. The V call is TRBV4-1, the J call TRBJ2-2; TRBD2 agrees at 11 bases. This CDR3 comprises 17 residues. J lost 3 bases, V lost 4 bases, and 7 bases had no gene match. Germline CDR1 MGHRA, CDR2 YSYEKL. CDR3 loop: CASSPLAGGFDTGELFF. DNA of the CDR3: TGCGCCAGCAGCCCCCTAGCGGGGGGATTCGACACCGGGGAGCTGTTTTTT.

The chain has TRBV6-5 and TRBJ2-7, with D uncertain. The CDR3 covers 14 residues. Germline CDR1 and CDR2: MNHEY and SVGAGI. V lost 0 bases, J lost 2 bases, and 8 bases lay in between. The CDR3 reads CASSYSGSPYEQYF. The CDR3 DNA reads as TGTGCCAGCAGTTACTCAGGCAGCCCCTACGAGCAGTACTTC.

This clonotype was detected ten times or more. The rearrangement uses TRBV10-3 and TRBJ2-2; maybe TRBD2 (5 bases). Trimming left V 6 bases short and J 8 bases short, with 13 bases between. Germline CDR1 is ENHRY and CDR2 is SYGVKD. CDR3 length: 13 amino acids. The CDR3: CAISLEGEGELFF. In nucleotides, the CDR3 is TGTGCCATCAGCCTTGAGGGAGAAGGGGAGCTGTTTTTT.

The table lists this clonotype with many counts. J is TRBJ2-5 and V is TRBV12-3 or TRBV12-4; D gene unclear. This CDR3 region has 14 residues. Trimming took 5 bases from V and 5 from J, leaving 15 bases between them. CDR3 protein: CASSQDRRLETQYF. CDR3 DNA: TGTGCCAGCAGTCAGGACCGCCGCTTGGAGACCCAGTACTTC.

This clonotype has at least ten counts. The chain has TRBV2 and TRBJ1-5; TRBD1 might be the D (5 bases). Germline lookup yields CDR1 SNHLY and CDR2 FYNNEI. This CDR3 has 13 residues. Trimming cost V 8 bases and J 5 bases, with 13 bases left between them. The CDR3 DNA follows: TGTGCCAGCGGGCAGGGAGTATATCAGCCCCAGCATTTT. Translating gives CASGQGVYQPQHF. Full variable domain (missing parts from reference TRBV2 and TRBJ1-5): EPEVTQTPSHQVTQMGQEVILRCVPISNHLYFYWYRQILGQKVEFLVSFYNNEISEKSEIFDDQFSVERPDGSNFTLKIRSTKLEDSAMYFCASGQGVYQPQHFGDGTRLSIL.

This clonotype was observed at least ten times. The chain recombines TRBV27 with TRBJ1-2; 8 bases align to TRBD1. The CDR3 is made up of 15 amino acids. J lost 6 bases, V lost 4 bases, and 10 bases had no gene match. CDR1 MNHEY and CDR2 SMNVEV come from the germline V gene (reference sequence). The CDR3 DNA reads TGTGCCAGCAGTTGGAGTCAGGGGGCGCGTAATGGCTACACCTTC. Its translation: CASSWSQGARNGYTF.

This clonotype came up many times. V gene TRBV1 combines with J gene TRBJ2-5; the table calls TRBD2, which could not be checked here. TRBV1 is a pseudogene segment. This CDR3 has 17 residues. Written as DNA, the CDR3 is TGCACCAGCAGCCGGGGACTAGCGGGGGGGAGAAGGGAGACCCAGTACTTC. Amino acid sequence: CTSSRGLAGGRRETQYF.

In regard to this clonotype: It differs at one base from a far larger clone, so likely a read error. The V call is TRBV13, the J call TRBJ1-2; TRBD1 is a possible D gene (6 bases). This CDR3 is built from 14 residues. Per the germline V gene, CDR1 is PRHDT and CDR2 is FYEKMQ (reference sequence). CDR3 sequence: CASAPWGAHYSYTF. CDR3 bases: TGTGCCAGCGCCCCGTGGGGGGCCCACTATAGCTACACCTTC.

This clonotype showed up many times. This chain connects TRBV6-9 to TRBJ1-1; D is possibly TRBD1 (5 bases). The CDR3 sequence is 20 residues long. The V gene's germline CDR1 is MNHGY and CDR2 SVAAGI. Trimming took 6 bases from V and 0 from J, leaving 29 bases between them. The CDR3 protein is CASRSSRPPAGGSMNTEAFF. The DNA of the CDR3 is TGTGCCAGCAGGTCGAGTCGGCCACCGGCCGGGGGAAGTATGAACACTGAAGCTTTCTTT.

Turning to this clonotype: This clone may be a read error of a much larger clone one base away. J is TRBJ2-1 and V is TRBV20-1; D is unresolved. The CDR3 runs 14 residues. V was clipped by 4 bases and J by 4 bases, with 14 bases between them. CDR1 DFQATT and CDR2 SNEGSKA come from the germline V gene (reference sequence). The CDR3 DNA reads as TGCAGTGCTAAAGGTGTGGGCCGATACAATGAGCAGTTCTTC. It translates to CSAKGVGRYNEQFF.

The DNA of the CDR3 is TGTGCCAGCAGTTCGGCCGTCACCGCCACTGAAGCTTTCTTT. Translating gives CASSSAVTATEAFF. The chain has TRBV6-8 and TRBJ1-1; D gene uncertain. Germline V gene lookup returns CDR1 MNHGY and CDR2 SAAAGT. V was clipped by 4 bases and J by 4 bases, with 13 bases between them. CDR3 length: 14 residues.

This clonotype occurred many times. This rearrangement joins TRBV13 to TRBJ2-7; 8 bases map to TRBD1. Germline V lookup: CDR1 PRHDT, CDR2 FYEKMQ (reference sequence). Losses at the gene ends were 4 bases for V and 5 bases for J; bases not matched to a gene: 7. The CDR3 sequence is 14 residues long. In DNA, the CDR3 is TGTGCCAGCAGCTCGGGGACAGGTCGTGACGAGCAGTACTTC. Protein product: CASSSGTGRDEQYF.

At least ten counts were recorded for this clonotype. The chain has TRBV20-1 and TRBJ2-7; 8 nucleotides align to TRBD2. Losses at the gene ends were 0 bases for V and 4 bases for J; bases not matched to a gene: 8. The CDR3 is made up of 15 amino acids. From germline, CDR1 is DFQATT and CDR2 SNEGSKA (reference sequence). The CDR3 loop reads CSARDHGGAGYEQYF. The DNA for the CDR3 is TGCAGTGCTAGAGACCACGGGGGGGCGGGTTACGAGCAGTACTTC.

This clonotype was counted a few times. The chain is built from TRBV30 and TRBJ2-3, with D perhaps TRBD1 (6 bases). The CDR3 has 14 residues. V dropped 4 bases and J dropped 6 bases, with 17 bases sitting between them. Germline V gene lookup returns CDR1 GTSNPN and CDR2 SVGIG (reference sequence). The CDR3 region is CAWNRPGQGDTQYF. The CDR3 DNA follows: TGTGCCTGGAACCGGCCGGGGCAGGGGGATACGCAGTATTTT.

This clonotype was recorded at least ten times. The V and J genes are TRBV7-2 and TRBJ2-1; D assignment may be TRBD1 or TRBD2 (6 bases each). Germline lookup yields CDR1 SGHTA and CDR2 FQGNSA. The V and J ends lost 0 bases and 9 bases respectively, with 15 bases between them. This CDR3 comprises 15 residues. CDR3 coding DNA: TGTGCCAGCAGCTTAGCAGTAGGGGGGTATGGTGAGCAGTTCTTC. This translates into CASSLAVGGYGEQFF.

This chain links TRBV4-1 with TRBJ2-3; 8 bases line up with TRBD2. Germline CDR1 is MGHRA and CDR2 is YSYEKL. The CDR3 has 17 amino acids. The V gene end was trimmed by 0 bases and the J gene end by 4 bases; junction bases not matched to a gene: 9. CDR3 protein: CASSQDWGPGGADTQYF. The CDR3 bases are TGCGCCAGCAGCCAAGATTGGGGGCCGGGGGGGGCAGATACGCAGTATTTT.

This clonotype was counted between two and nine times. A much larger clone sits a single nucleotide away, making a read error possible. The chain employs TRBV6-2 or TRBV6-3 and TRBJ2-1; D is perhaps TRBD1 (5 bases). Germline V gives CDR1 MNHEY, CDR2 SVGEGT. There are 13 residues in the CDR3. The CDR3, as DNA: TGTGTCAGCATTACGGACACCGACAATGAGCAGTTCTTC. Translated: CVSITDTDNEQFF.

Note on this clonotype: A clone one base away is much larger, so this may be a read error. The V gene is TRBV6-1, the J gene TRBJ2-1; TRBD1 matches 9 bases. Germline V gene lookup returns CDR1 MNHNS and CDR2 SASEGT. The CDR3 is 15 residues long. CDR3 sequence: CASSHGGQGYNVQFF. For the CDR3, the DNA is TGTGCCAGCAGCCACGGGGGACAGGGCTACAATGTGCAGTTCTTC.

Note on this clonotype: A much larger clone differs by one base, so this may be a read error. The V call is TRBV7-9, the J call TRBJ2-7; D is possibly TRBD2 (6 bases). Germline V gene sequence: CDR1 SEHNR, CDR2 FQNEAQ (reference sequence). The CDR3 is made up of 17 amino acids. The DNA of the CDR3 is TGTGCCAGCGGCTTCCCCGCCCGGAGCGGAGGACTACGCGAGCAGTACTTC. Residues: CASGFPARSGGLREQYF.

This clonotype was observed many times. The rearrangement links TRBV13 to TRBJ2-7; the D is unclear. CDR1 and CDR2 (germline): PRHDT, FYEKMQ (reference sequence). This CDR3 spans 14 amino acids. The V end lost 6 bases, the J end lost 3 bases, and 15 bases lay between the germline ends. CDR3 in DNA: TGTGCCAGCAGTTCGGATTTAATCGGCTACGAGCAGTACTTC. Its protein product is CASSSDLIGYEQYF.

Of note for this clonotype: This likely traces to a read error, being one base from a far larger clone. The rearrangement joins TRBV7-9 to TRBJ2-1; 12 bases line up with TRBD2. Germline values: CDR1 SEHNR, CDR2 FQNEAQ (reference sequence). This CDR3 is 20 amino acids long. The CDR3 loop is CARSLVLVLGASGGALEQFF. Written as DNA, the CDR3 is TGTGCCAGGAGCTTAGTCTTGGTCTTAGGGGCTAGCGGGGGGGCCCTGGAGCAGTTCTTC.

Points on this clonotype: A far larger clone is one base from this, pointing to a likely read error. The conserved phenylalanine or tryptophan normally closing the CDR3 is absent here, so this likely arose from a read error. V usage is TRBV6-1 and J usage is TRBJ2-3; possibly TRBD2 for D (6 bases). CDR1 is MNHNS, CDR2 SASEGT, per germline. The CDR3 runs to 15 residues. The germline V and J ends were trimmed by 5 bases and 4 bases, with 16 bases remaining between them. CDR3 amino acids: CASSYPGTLSDTQYI. The CDR3, as DNA: TGTGCCAGCAGTTACCCCGGGACTCTCTCAGATACGCAGTATATT.

This clonotype was detected many times. The V gene is TRBV7-8, the J gene TRBJ2-7, with 8 bases matching TRBD1. CDR3 size: 14 residues. Germline CDR1 and CDR2: SGHVS and FQNEAQ. V was pared by 1 base and J by 1 base, with 0 bases of the junction left unmatched. CDR3 loop: CASSLGDRSYEQYF. CDR3 nucleotides: TGTGCCAGCAGCTTAGGGGACAGGTCCTACGAGCAGTACTTC.

Ten or more counts support this clonotype. DNA for the CDR3: TGTGCCAGCAGCCTCCAAAACATTCAGTACTTC. This sequence encodes CASSLQNIQYF. The chain couples TRBV7-2 to TRBJ2-4; D is unresolved. Germline V gene sequence: CDR1 SGHTA, CDR2 FQGNSA. V was trimmed by 5 bases and J by 5 bases, leaving 4 bases between them. The CDR3 runs 11 residues. The full variable domain, in which reference TRBV7-2 and TRBJ2-4 provide the parts outside the CDR3, is GAGVSQSPSNKVTEKGKDVELRCDPISGHTALYWYRQSLGQGLEFLIYFQGNSAPDKSGLPSDRFSAERTGGSVSTLTIQRTQQEDSAVYLCASSLQNIQYFGAGTRLSVL.

V usage is TRBV13 and J usage is TRBJ2-1; TRBD2 matches at 8 bases. V was pared by 5 bases and J by 4 bases, with 10 bases of the junction left unmatched. The CDR3 totals 16 residues. Per the germline V gene, CDR1 is PRHDT and CDR2 is FYEKMQ (reference sequence). Here the CDR3 reads CASSLGGLAGYNEQFF. CDR3 nucleotides: TGTGCCAGCAGCCTCGGGGGGCTAGCGGGTTACAATGAGCAGTTCTTC.

The chain carries TRBV5-4 and TRBJ2-1, with 7 bases aligning to TRBD2. The ends lost 6 bases at V and 6 bases at J; junction bases unmatched: 3. Looked up from germline, CDR1 is SGHNT and CDR2 is YYREEE (reference sequence). The CDR3 covers 12 residues. The CDR3 loop reads CASIGGGNEQFF. The CDR3 DNA reads TGTGCCAGCATTGGGGGGGGCAATGAGCAGTTCTTC.

This clonotype was observed a handful of times. Being one base from a much bigger clone, this may be a read error. This sequence joins TRBV6-2 or TRBV6-3 and TRBJ1-1, with 7 bases lining up with TRBD1. The CDR3 loop spans 14 amino acids. The germline gives CDR1 MNHEY, CDR2 SVGEGT. The CDR3 nucleotides read TGTGCCAGGAGTTTCAGGGGGGGTGACACTGAAGCTTTCTTT. Its protein product is CARSFRGGDTEAFF.

The V and J genes are TRBV12-3 or TRBV12-4 and TRBJ2-7, with 8 positions matching TRBD1. The J segment lost 12 bases and the V segment lost 4 bases, leaving 11 bases of the junction unmatched. This CDR3 spans 13 amino acids. CDR3 nucleotides: TGTGCCAGCAGTTCCCTGGACAGGGCGAATTGGTACTTC. It codes for CASSSLDRANWYF.

This clonotype was observed many times. V is TRBV20-1 and J is TRBJ2-4; 7 bases agree with TRBD2. CDR1 DFQATT and CDR2 SNEGSKA come from the germline V gene (reference sequence). The CDR3 is 14 amino acids. The V and J ends lost 5 bases and 6 bases, in that order; junction bases with no gene match: 10. In nucleotides, the CDR3 is TGCAGTGCTGGCCCAGCGGGGTCCCCAAACATTCAGTACTTC. Residues: CSAGPAGSPNIQYF.